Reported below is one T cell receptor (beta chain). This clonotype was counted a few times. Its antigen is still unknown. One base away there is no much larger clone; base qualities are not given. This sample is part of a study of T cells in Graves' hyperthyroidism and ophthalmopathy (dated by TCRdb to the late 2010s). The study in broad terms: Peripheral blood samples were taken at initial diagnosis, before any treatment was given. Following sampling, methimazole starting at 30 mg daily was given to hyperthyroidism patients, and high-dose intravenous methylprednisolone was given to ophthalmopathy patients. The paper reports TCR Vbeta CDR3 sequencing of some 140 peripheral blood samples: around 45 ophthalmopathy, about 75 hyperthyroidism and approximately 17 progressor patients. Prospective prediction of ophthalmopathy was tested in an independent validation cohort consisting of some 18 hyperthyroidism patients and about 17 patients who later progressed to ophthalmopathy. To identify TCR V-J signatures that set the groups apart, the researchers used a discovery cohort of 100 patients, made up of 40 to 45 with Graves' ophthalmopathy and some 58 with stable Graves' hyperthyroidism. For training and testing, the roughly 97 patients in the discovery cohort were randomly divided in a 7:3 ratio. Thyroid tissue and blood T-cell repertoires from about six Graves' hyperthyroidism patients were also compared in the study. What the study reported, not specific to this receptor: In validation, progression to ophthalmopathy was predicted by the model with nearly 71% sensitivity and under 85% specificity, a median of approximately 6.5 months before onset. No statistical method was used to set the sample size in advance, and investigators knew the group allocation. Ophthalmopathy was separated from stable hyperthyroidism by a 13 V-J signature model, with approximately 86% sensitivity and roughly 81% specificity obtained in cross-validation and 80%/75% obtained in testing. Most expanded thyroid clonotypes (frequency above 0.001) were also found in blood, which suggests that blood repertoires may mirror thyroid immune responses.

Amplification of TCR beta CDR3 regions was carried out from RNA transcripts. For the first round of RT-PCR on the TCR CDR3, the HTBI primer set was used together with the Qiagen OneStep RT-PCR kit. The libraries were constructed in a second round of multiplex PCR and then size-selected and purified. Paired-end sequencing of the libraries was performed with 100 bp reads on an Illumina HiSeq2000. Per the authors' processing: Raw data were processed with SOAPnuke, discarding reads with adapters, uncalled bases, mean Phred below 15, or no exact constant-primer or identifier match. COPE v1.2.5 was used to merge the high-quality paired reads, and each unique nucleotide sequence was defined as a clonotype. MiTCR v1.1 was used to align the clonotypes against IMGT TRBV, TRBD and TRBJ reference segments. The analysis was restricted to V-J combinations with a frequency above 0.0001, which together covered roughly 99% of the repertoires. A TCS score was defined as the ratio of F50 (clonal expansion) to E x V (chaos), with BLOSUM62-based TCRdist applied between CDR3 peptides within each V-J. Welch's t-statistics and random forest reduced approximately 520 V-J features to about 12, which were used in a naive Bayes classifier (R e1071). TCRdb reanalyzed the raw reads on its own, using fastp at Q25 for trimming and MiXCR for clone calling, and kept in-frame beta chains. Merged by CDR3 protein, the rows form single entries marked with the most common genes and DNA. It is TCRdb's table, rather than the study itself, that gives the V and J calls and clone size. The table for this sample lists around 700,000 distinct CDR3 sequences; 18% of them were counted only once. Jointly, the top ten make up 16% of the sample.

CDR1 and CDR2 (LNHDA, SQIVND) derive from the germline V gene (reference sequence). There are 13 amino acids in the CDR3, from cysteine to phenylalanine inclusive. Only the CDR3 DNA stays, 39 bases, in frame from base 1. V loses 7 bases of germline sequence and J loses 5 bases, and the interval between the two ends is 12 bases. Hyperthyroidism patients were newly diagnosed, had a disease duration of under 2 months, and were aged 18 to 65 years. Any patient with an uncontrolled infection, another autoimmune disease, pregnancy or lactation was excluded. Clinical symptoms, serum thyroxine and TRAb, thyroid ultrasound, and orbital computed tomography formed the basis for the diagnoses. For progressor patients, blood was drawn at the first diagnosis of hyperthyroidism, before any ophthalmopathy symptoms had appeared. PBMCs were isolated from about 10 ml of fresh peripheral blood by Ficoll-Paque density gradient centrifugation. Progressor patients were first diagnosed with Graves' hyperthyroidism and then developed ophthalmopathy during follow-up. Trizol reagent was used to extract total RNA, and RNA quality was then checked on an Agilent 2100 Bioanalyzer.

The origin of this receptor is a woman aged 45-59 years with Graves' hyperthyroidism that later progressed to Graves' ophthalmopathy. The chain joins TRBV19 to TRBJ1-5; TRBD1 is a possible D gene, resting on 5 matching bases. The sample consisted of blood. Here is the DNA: TGTGCCAGTACGGGCAGGGAGGATCAGCCCCAGCATTTT. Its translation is CASTGREDQPQHF.